The 28 T cell receptor beta chains reported below all come from one sample, sequenced in a study of glioma-infiltrating T cells (dated by TCRdb to 2016 to 2017). The sequencing machine was an Illumina MiSeq. The iRepertoire nested amplicon-rescue multiplex PCR (arm-PCR) platform was used to amplify TCR alpha and beta CDR3 regions from RNA. TCRdb handled the public reads itself, with Q25 trimming in fastp and clone calling in MiXCR, and kept productive beta chains. A single entry per CDR3 protein holds the most common genes and DNA from its merged rows. The sample profile shows more than 350,000 distinct CDR3 sequences; roughly 41% of them were found once. The biggest ten clones account for around 12% of the sample. The sequenced sample consisted of glioma tissue, nonneoplastic brain tissue, or PBMCs (not recorded which). The receptors were sampled from a human donor with low-grade glioma or glioblastoma, undergoing nonglioma brain surgery, or in good health (not recorded which).

This sequence joins TRBV4-1 and TRBJ1-6, with D possibly being TRBD1 (6 bases). V was pared by 6 bases and J by 6 bases, with 9 bases between. The CDR3 has 13 residues. Germline assignment: CDR1 MGHRA and CDR2 YSYEKL. The CDR3 region has the DNA TGCGCCAGCAGTCGACAGGCTAATTCACCCCTCCACTTT. Its translation: CASSRQANSPLHF.

V is TRBV7-2 and J is TRBJ2-1; D is ambiguous. The germline V gene encodes CDR1 SGHTA and CDR2 FQGNSA. The length of the CDR3 is 15 residues. Trimming stripped 1 base from V and 3 bases from J, with 10 bases between. The CDR3 region is CASSLGVEHYNEQFF. Here the CDR3 DNA reads TGTGCCAGCAGCTTAGGGGTAGAGCACTACAATGAGCAGTTCTTC.

The chain carries TRBV6-6 and TRBJ2-1; TRBD2 matches 10 bases. This CDR3 comprises 17 residues. Germline V gene lookup returns CDR1 MNHNY and CDR2 SVGAGI (reference sequence). The V segment lost 1 base and the J segment 2 bases; nucleotides outside the gene matches: 5. CDR3 coding DNA: TGTGCCAGCAGTTACTTCAAACTAGCGGGAACCTACAATGAGCAGTTCTTC. As protein: CASSYFKLAGTYNEQFF.

The chain couples TRBV12-3 or TRBV12-4 to TRBJ1-1, with TRBD1 as a possible D gene (5 bases). The CDR3 spans 13 residues. Trimming pared 11 bases from V and 5 bases from J, leaving 18 bases between. CDR3 sequence: CAGFPNGGTEAFF. The DNA of the CDR3 is TGTGCCGGTTTCCCGAATGGGGGGACTGAAGCTTTCTTT.

A word on this clonotype: A clone one base away is much larger, so this may be a read error. V and J are TRBV25-1 and TRBJ2-3, with TRBD1 matching 8 bases. CDR1 is MGHDK and CDR2 is SYGVNS in the germline V gene. The CDR3 length is 17 residues. V gave up 4 bases and J gave up 5 bases; unmatched junction bases: 14. This CDR3 is CASSALTGVTYRDTQYF. The CDR3 bases are TGTGCCAGCAGTGCCTTGACAGGGGTGACCTACAGAGATACGCAGTATTTT.

Notes on this clonotype: A much larger clone sits a single nucleotide away, making a read error possible. The chain is built from TRBV27 and TRBJ2-1, with 8 bases that match TRBD2. The CDR3 runs to 14 residues. Germline lookup yields CDR1 MNHEY and CDR2 SMNVEV (reference sequence). The CDR3, as DNA: TGTGCCAGCAGTTTATCGCGGACTAGCAATGAGCGGTTCTTC. The encoded protein is CASSLSRTSNERFF.

This clonotype was seen at least ten times. The chain links TRBV4-3 to TRBJ1-5, with unresolved D. The CDR3 covers 15 residues. V dropped 1 base and J dropped 0 bases, with 7 bases sitting between them. Germline-derived CDR1 and CDR2 are LGHNA and YSLEER. This chain's CDR3 is CASSQAVYSNQPQHF. The CDR3 DNA reads TGCGCCAGCAGCCAAGCCGTGTATAGCAATCAGCCCCAGCATTTT.

The J gene is TRBJ2-7, the V gene TRBV4-3, with 11 bases identical to TRBD1. V lost 4 bases, J lost 6 bases, and 5 bases stayed unmatched. This CDR3 is 14 amino acids long. The germline V gene has CDR1 LGHNA and CDR2 YSLEER. In DNA, the CDR3 is TGCGCCAGCAGCCCCGGGACAGGGGGAGGCGAGCAGTACTTC. This gives the protein CASSPGTGGGEQYF.

This rearrangement joins TRBV27 to TRBJ2-5, with D perhaps TRBD2 (6 bases). This CDR3 is 15 amino acids long. Germline CDR1 and CDR2: MNHEY and SMNVEV (reference sequence). Trimming removed 7 bases from V and 3 bases from J, with 18 bases in between. The CDR3: CASIRLGPLEETQYF. In DNA, the CDR3 is TGTGCCAGCATAAGACTAGGTCCTCTAGAAGAGACCCAGTACTTC.

Only a few counts were recorded for this clonotype. The chain links TRBV15 to TRBJ2-1; D remains ambiguous. V shed 0 bases and J shed 4 bases, with 10 bases lying between them. CDR1 LNHNV and CDR2 YYDKDF come from the germline V gene (reference sequence). The CDR3 totals 15 residues. CDR3 nucleotide sequence: TGTGCCACCAGCAGAGACTTACGACTGTACAATGAGCAGTTCTTC. The encoded protein is CATSRDLRLYNEQFF.

The chain is built from TRBV10-3 and TRBJ1-1, with D possibly TRBD1 on 5 matching bases. In germline, CDR1 is ENHRY, CDR2 SYGVKD. The CDR3 contains 11 residues. V was pared by 8 bases and J by 8 bases, with 12 bases between. The CDR3 region is CAIFQGVEAFF. For the CDR3, the DNA is TGTGCCATCTTCCAAGGGGTAGAAGCTTTCTTT.

The table lists this clonotype with a few counts. This chain uses TRBV6-1 with TRBJ2-3, with 9 bases matching TRBD1. Losses at the gene ends were 9 bases for V and 2 bases for J; bases not matched to a gene: 6. Germline V gene sequence: CDR1 MNHNS, CDR2 SASEGT. The CDR3 sequence is 14 residues long. The CDR3 sequence is CASPGQGNTDTQYF. The CDR3 region has the DNA TGTGCCAGTCCGGGACAGGGAAACACAGATACGCAGTATTTT.

This clonotype was seen at least ten times. The rearrangement uses TRBV27 and TRBJ2-7; 10 positions agree with TRBD2. CDR3 length: 17 amino acids. Germline V CDR1 and CDR2: MNHEY, SMNVEV (reference sequence). J lost 0 bases, V lost 5 bases, and 10 bases had no gene match. The CDR3: CASSPLAGEGSSYEQYF. The CDR3 DNA reads TGTGCCAGCAGTCCCCTAGCGGGAGAAGGGAGCTCCTACGAGCAGTACTTC.

The chain is built from TRBV4-1 and TRBJ2-7; perhaps TRBD1 as D (6 bases). Germline V gene data show CDR1 as MGHRA and CDR2 as YSYEKL. The CDR3 is 15 amino acids. Trimming left V 0 bases short and J 3 bases short, with 12 bases between. Here the CDR3 reads CASSQDVQGFYEQYF. The CDR3, as DNA: TGCGCCAGCAGCCAAGACGTACAGGGATTCTACGAGCAGTACTTC.

About this clonotype itself: With a much larger clone just one base away, this may be a read error. The CDR3, as DNA: TGTGCCAGCAGTTTCCCGGGACTAGCGGGAATTCCGACAGATACGCAGTATTTT. This encodes CASSFPGLAGIPTDTQYF. J is TRBJ2-3 and V is TRBV6-1; 13 bases agree with TRBD2. Trimming at V came to 5 bases and at J to 3 bases, leaving 11 bases not matched to a gene. This CDR3 spans 18 amino acids. Germline CDR1 is MNHNS and CDR2 is SASEGT.

The chain combines TRBV7-2 with TRBJ1-2; D not resolved. Germline values: CDR1 SGHTA, CDR2 FQGNSA. CDR3 length: 12 residues. V shed 3 bases and J shed 6 bases, with 8 bases lying between them. CDR3 DNA: TGTGCCAGCAGCTTCCGAAACAATGGCTACACCTTC. Translated: CASSFRNNGYTF.

A single count supports this clonotype. The V and J genes are TRBV5-1 and TRBJ2-3; 9 bases are shared with TRBD2. This CDR3 is 19 amino acids long. The germline V gene encodes CDR1 SGHRS and CDR2 YFSETQ. V was pared by 8 bases and J by 2 bases, with 21 bases of the junction left unmatched. In nucleotides, the CDR3 is TGCGCCAGGGTCTGGGCGGGAGGGCCAGCGAGCGAACCCACAGATACGCAGTATTTT. This codes for CARVWAGGPASEPTDTQYF.

For this clonotype: Since a much larger clone is just one base distant, this may be a read error. The V gene is TRBV28, the J gene TRBJ2-5; 15 nucleotides line up with TRBD2. Germline CDR1 and CDR2: MDHEN and SYDVKM. The CDR3 contains 19 residues. The CDR3 is CASSTKGRTSGRGGETKYF. The CDR3 nucleotides are TGTGCCAGCAGTACCAAGGGCCGGACTAGCGGGAGGGGGGGTGAGACCAAGTACTTC.

V and J are TRBV20-1 and TRBJ2-1; 13 positions agree with TRBD2. There are 15 residues in the CDR3. Germline trimming cut 0 bases from V and 4 bases from J; bases unmatched to any gene: 0. CDR1 is DFQATT and CDR2 is SNEGSKA in the germline V gene (reference sequence). Here the CDR3 DNA reads TGCAGTGCTAGAGAGGGACTAGCGGGATACAATGAGCAGTTCTTC. Residues: CSAREGLAGYNEQFF.

There are a few counts of this clonotype. This chain links TRBV29-1 with TRBJ2-5; D call uncertain. CDR3 length: 13 amino acids. The V end lost 3 bases, the J end lost 5 bases, and 13 bases lay between the germline ends. Germline CDR1 reads SQVTM; CDR2 reads ANQGSEA. The CDR3 DNA reads TGCAGCGTTGATACAGATCTGTACGAGACCCAGTACTTC. Amino acid sequence: CSVDTDLYETQYF.

This clonotype was seen just once. The chain couples TRBV20-1 to TRBJ2-7; 9 bases map to TRBD1. CDR3 length equals 17 residues. The germline V gene encodes CDR1 DFQATT and CDR2 SNEGSKA (reference sequence). Trimming cost V 1 base and J 7 bases; bases outside gene matches: 17. The CDR3 loop reads CSARAPLPGQGIDEQYF. CDR3 DNA: TGCAGTGCTAGAGCACCCCTCCCGGGACAGGGTATCGATGAGCAGTACTTC.

The chain has TRBV7-6 and TRBJ1-4; D uncertain. The CDR3 is made up of 13 amino acids. V lost 4 bases, J lost 5 bases, and 8 bases lay in between. Germline CDR1 reads SGHVS; CDR2 reads FNYEAQ. The CDR3 here is CASSWIGNEKLFF. In nucleotides, the CDR3 is TGTGCCAGCAGCTGGATAGGAAATGAAAAACTGTTTTTT. Using reference TRBV7-6 and TRBJ1-4 for the parts outside the CDR3, the full variable domain is GAGVSQSPRYKVTKRGQDVALRCDPISGHVSLYWYRQALGQGPEFLTYFNYEAQQDKSGLPNDRFSAERPEGSISTLTIQRTEQRDSAMYRCASSWIGNEKLFFGSGTQLSVL.

This clonotype was observed at least ten times. The V gene is TRBV6-2 or TRBV6-3, the J gene TRBJ2-1, with D possibly being TRBD2 (5 bases). The CDR3 sequence is 12 residues long. V lost 8 bases to trimming and J lost 0 bases, with 5 bases between them. Germline values: CDR1 MNHEY, CDR2 SVGEGT. The CDR3 region is CASGSSYNEQFF. Written as DNA, the CDR3 is TGTGCCAGCGGGAGCTCCTACAATGAGCAGTTCTTC.

This chain joins TRBV6-2 or TRBV6-3 and TRBJ2-1; possible D gene TRBD2, 6 bases. Between the trimmed V and J ends, which lost 4 bases and 10 bases, there was a span of 20 bases. Germline lookup yields CDR1 MNHEY and CDR2 SVGEGT. The CDR3 covers 15 residues. The chain's CDR3 is CASSFHSGGHGEQFF. CDR3 DNA: TGTGCCAGCAGTTTTCATAGCGGAGGCCATGGGGAGCAGTTCTTC.

The chain carries TRBV2 and TRBJ2-7; 7 positions agree with TRBD2. The junction had 4 bases not matched to a gene; V was cut back by 1 base and J by 4 bases. Germline CDR1 SNHLY, CDR2 FYNNEI. This CDR3 spans 14 amino acids. CDR3 bases: TGTGCCAGCAGTGAAGTGGGAGGGAGATACGAGCAGTACTTC. Protein product: CASSEVGGRYEQYF.

The chain employs TRBV5-1 and TRBJ2-1; 7 bases align to TRBD2. The ends lost 4 bases at V and 7 bases at J; junction bases unmatched: 5. The CDR3 totals 13 residues. Germline V gives CDR1 SGHRS, CDR2 YFSETQ. The DNA of the CDR3 is TGCGCCAGCAGCGATACGGGGGGAAATGAGCAGTTCTTC. It translates to CASSDTGGNEQFF.

With respect to this clonotype: A much larger clone is a single base away; this may be a read error. The CDR3 coding sequence is TGTGCCAGCAGTAGGACAGGGTTCAATCAGCCCCAGCATTTT. Amino acid sequence: CASSRTGFNQPQHF. The chain links TRBV7-2 to TRBJ1-5, with 8 bases matching TRBD1. The CDR3 runs to 14 residues. Germline V gives CDR1 SGHTA, CDR2 FQGNSA. The V gene end was trimmed by 6 bases and the J gene end by 3 bases; junction bases not matched to a gene: 4. Supplemented by reference TRBV7-2 and TRBJ1-5, the full variable domain reads GAGVSQSPSNKVTEKGKDVELRCDPISGHTALYWYRQSLGQGLEFLIYFQGNSAPDKSGLPSDRFSAERTGGSVSTLTIQRTQQEDSAVYLCASSRTGFNQPQHFGDGTRLSIL.

The chain carries TRBV24-1 and TRBJ2-2, with D tentatively TRBD2 (5 bases). The germline CDR1 and CDR2 sequences are KGHDR and SFDVKD. Trimming stripped 1 base from V and 0 bases from J, with 8 bases between. CDR3 length equals 16 residues. As DNA, the CDR3 is TGTGCCACCAGTGATTTTCGGGGAACGAACACCGGGGAGCTGTTTTTT. Protein sequence: CATSDFRGTNTGELFF.